This T cell receptor (beta chain) was sequenced for a study of human T cells and chemical hapten exposure. Study overall: Patients additionally received therapeutic doses of diphenylcyclopropenone on the scalp once a week, and this continued throughout the approximately 26-week study.

This clonotype was counted a few times. TCRdb independently ran MiXCR on the RACE reads; one entry per CDR3 protein. The repertoire consists of about 360,000 distinct CDR3 sequences, with under 9% occurring once and the leading ten covering roughly 7.9%. Time point denoted: patch test 1, 2 weeks after DPC sensitization. Noted treatment: therapeutic diphenylcyclopropenone sensitization with weekly scalp DPC. J gave up 6 bases and V 5 bases, and 9 bases lay outside the gene matches. Germline-derived CDR1 and CDR2 are SEHNR and FQNEAQ (reference sequence). This CDR3 comprises 15 residues. This sample comprised whole blood, obtained in connection with sensitization to the hapten diphenylcyclopropenone (DPC). The rearrangement joins TRBV7-9 to TRBJ1-2; TRBD1 matches at 10 bases. The receptor's source is a woman in her late teens or twenties with alopecia areata. Some clones in this sample may be carry-over from other donors' samples. Written as DNA, the CDR3 is TGTGCCAGCAGCGCTGGGACAGGGGATATCCATGGCTACACCTTC. Encoded protein: CASSAGTGDIHGYTF.